A single sample gave rise to the 7 T cell receptor beta chains below, sequenced in a study of post-analysis software for immune sequencing data. Study outcomes and limitations: Four to six TRBV segments appeared more often in patients than in controls, and TRBV5-6, TRBV5-1 and TRBV20-1 were among these.

The antigens of these receptors remain unknown. The library was made from cDNA and included unique molecular identifiers. TCRdb used MiXCR to reprocess the PCR reads, holding one entry per CDR3 protein. Of hundreds of thousands of distinct CDR3 sequences in the sample, 55% to 70% were seen once. Sample: blood. The receptors derive from a girl aged 2-10 years with multiple sclerosis.

V usage is TRBV7-2 and J usage is TRBJ1-6; 9 positions agree with TRBD1. V lost 4 bases, J lost 13 bases, and 11 bases stayed unmatched. The CDR3 runs 15 residues. Per germline, CDR1 SGHTA and CDR2 FQGNSA. Written as DNA, the CDR3 is TGTGCCAGCAGCTCAGCGGGACAGGGCGCTTTTCCCCTCCACTTT. Amino acid sequence: CASSSAGQGAFPLHF.

The chain carries TRBV24-1 and TRBJ2-6; TRBD2 matches 8 bases. The CDR3 spans 14 residues. Germline-derived CDR1 and CDR2 are KGHDR and SFDVKD. The trim removed 3 bases at V and 7 bases at J, leaving 1 base unmatched. The CDR3 loop reads CATSDRGGANVLTF. In DNA, the CDR3 is TGTGCCACCAGTGATCGGGGGGGCGCCAACGTCCTGACTTTC.

This chain links TRBV2 with TRBJ2-2; weak D call: TRBD2 (5 bases). From germline, CDR1 is SNHLY and CDR2 FYNNEI. V shed 4 bases and J shed 3 bases, with 15 bases lying between them. The CDR3 is 16 residues long. The CDR3 bases are TGTGCCAGCAGTGTTCGAAGCGGAGATTACACCGGGGAGCTGTTTTTT. This gives the protein CASSVRSGDYTGELFF.

V and J are TRBV5-1 and TRBJ2-5; weak D call: TRBD2 (5 bases). V lost 4 bases and J 7 bases, leaving 8 bases between the germline ends. This CDR3 has 11 residues. Per the germline V gene, CDR1 is SGHRS and CDR2 is YFSETQ. Here the CDR3 reads CASSDEGTQYF. CDR3 nucleotide sequence: TGCGCCAGCAGCGATGAGGGGACCCAGTACTTC.

The chain combines TRBV6-5 with TRBJ2-1; 8 bases are a match to TRBD1. Germline CDR1 reads MNHEY; CDR2 reads SVGAGI. Unmatched junction bases numbered 10, after V lost 5 bases and J lost 4 bases. The CDR3 is 16 amino acids. In DNA form, the CDR3 reads TGTGCCAGCAGTACCCCAAGCCGGGACAGGTACAATGAGCAGTTCTTC. Translating it yields CASSTPSRDRYNEQFF.

This chain joins TRBV10-1 and TRBJ2-7; TRBD2 agrees at 13 bases. The DNA end is a closer match to TRBJ2-5, so the J assignment may be wrong. The CDR3 contains 16 residues. Looked up from germline, CDR1 is WNHNN and CDR2 is SYGVQD (reference sequence). The CDR3 reads CASSGLAGVGEETQYF. The CDR3 DNA follows: TGCGCCAGCAGCGGACTAGCGGGAGTGGGTGAAGAGACCCAGTACTTC.

The chain carries TRBV5-1 and TRBJ2-3; D is perhaps TRBD2 (6 bases). Germline V gene sequence: CDR1 SGHRS, CDR2 YFSETQ. CDR3 length: 17 amino acids. V gave up 3 bases and J gave up 3 bases, with 20 bases separating them. CDR3 DNA: TGCGCCAGCAGCTCAGGGCTTCGGGGTAGCGGAACAGATACGCAGTATTTT. It specifies CASSSGLRGSGTDTQYF.